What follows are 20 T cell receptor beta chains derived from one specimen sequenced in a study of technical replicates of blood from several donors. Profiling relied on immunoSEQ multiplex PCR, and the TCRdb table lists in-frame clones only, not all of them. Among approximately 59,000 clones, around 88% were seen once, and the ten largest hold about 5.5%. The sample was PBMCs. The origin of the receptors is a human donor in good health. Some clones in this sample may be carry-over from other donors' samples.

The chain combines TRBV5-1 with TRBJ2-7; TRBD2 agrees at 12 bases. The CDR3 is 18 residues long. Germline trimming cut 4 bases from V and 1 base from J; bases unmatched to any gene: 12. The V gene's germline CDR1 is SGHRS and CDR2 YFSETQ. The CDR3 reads CASSQPSLAGGYSYEQYF. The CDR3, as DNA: TGCGCCAGCAGCCAACCCTCACTAGCGGGAGGTTATTCCTACGAGCAGTACTTC.

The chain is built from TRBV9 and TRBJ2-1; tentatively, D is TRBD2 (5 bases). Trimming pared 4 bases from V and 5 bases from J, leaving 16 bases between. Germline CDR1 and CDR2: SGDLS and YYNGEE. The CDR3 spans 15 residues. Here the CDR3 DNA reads TGTGCCAGCAGCCTTCGGGGATCTGGGGACAATGAGCAGTTCTTC. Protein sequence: CASSLRGSGDNEQFF.

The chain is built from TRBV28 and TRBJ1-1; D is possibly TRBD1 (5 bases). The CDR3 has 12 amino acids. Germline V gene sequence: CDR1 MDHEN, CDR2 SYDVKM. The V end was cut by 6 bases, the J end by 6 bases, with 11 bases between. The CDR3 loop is CASRAGRSEAFF. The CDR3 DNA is TGTGCCAGCAGGGCGGGACGGTCTGAAGCTTTCTTT.

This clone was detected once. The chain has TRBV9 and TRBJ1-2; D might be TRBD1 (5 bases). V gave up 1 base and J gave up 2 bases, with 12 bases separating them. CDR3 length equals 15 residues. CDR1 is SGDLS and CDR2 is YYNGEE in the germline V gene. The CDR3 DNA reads TGTGCCAGCAGCGTAAGTCCCAGGGCGAACTATGGCTACACCTTC. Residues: CASSVSPRANYGYTF.

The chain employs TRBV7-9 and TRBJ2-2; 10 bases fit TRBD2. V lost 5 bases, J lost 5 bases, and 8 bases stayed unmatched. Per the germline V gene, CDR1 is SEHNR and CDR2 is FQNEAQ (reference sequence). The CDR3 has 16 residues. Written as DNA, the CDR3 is TGTGCCAGCAGCCCAGCGGGGGGGCCTGTTACCGGGGAGCTGTTTTTT. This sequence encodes CASSPAGGPVTGELFF.

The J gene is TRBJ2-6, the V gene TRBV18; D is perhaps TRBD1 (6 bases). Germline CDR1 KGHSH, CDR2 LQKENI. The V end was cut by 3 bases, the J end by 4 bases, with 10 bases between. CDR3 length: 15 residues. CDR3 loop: CASSPDRGGANVLTF. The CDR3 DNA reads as TGTGCCAGCTCACCGGATAGGGGGGGGGCCAACGTCCTGACTTTC. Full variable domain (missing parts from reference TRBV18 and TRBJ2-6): NAGVMQNPRHLVRRRGQEARLRCSPMKGHSHVYWYRQLPEEGLKFMVYLQKENIIDESGMPKERFSAEFPKEGPSILRIQQVVRGDSAAYFCASSPDRGGANVLTFGAGSRLTVL.

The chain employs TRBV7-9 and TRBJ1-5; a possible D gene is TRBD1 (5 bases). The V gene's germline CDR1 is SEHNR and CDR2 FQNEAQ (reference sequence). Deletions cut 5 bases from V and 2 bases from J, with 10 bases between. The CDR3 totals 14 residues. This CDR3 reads CASSRGGGNQPQHF. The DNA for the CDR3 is TGTGCCAGCAGCCGCGGAGGGGGCAATCAGCCCCAGCATTTT.

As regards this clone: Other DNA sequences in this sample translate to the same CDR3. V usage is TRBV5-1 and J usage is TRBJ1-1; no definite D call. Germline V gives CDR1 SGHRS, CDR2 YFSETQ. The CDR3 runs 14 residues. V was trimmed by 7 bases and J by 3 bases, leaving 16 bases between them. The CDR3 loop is CASSLGGGYTEAFF. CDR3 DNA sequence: TGCGCCAGCTCGTTGGGAGGAGGGTACACTGAAGCTTTCTTT. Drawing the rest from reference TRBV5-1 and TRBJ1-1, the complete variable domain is KAGVTQTPRYLIKTRGQQVTLSCSPISGHRSVSWYQQTPGQGLQFLFEYFSETQRNKGNFPGRFSGRQFSNSRSEMNVSTLELGDSALYLCASSLGGGYTEAFFGQGTRLTVV.

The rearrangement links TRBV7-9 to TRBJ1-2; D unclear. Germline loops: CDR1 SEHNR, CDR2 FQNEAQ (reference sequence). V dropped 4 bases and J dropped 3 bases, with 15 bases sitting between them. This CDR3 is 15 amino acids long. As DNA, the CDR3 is TGTGCCAGCAGCTATACCCAGGTCCCCTACTATGGCTACACCTTC. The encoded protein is CASSYTQVPYYGYTF. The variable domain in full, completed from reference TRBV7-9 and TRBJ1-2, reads DTGVSQNPRHKITKRGQNVTFRCDPISEHNRLYWYRQTLGQGPEFLTYFQNEAQLEKSRLLSDRFSAERPKGSFSTLEIQRTEQGDSAMYLCASSYTQVPYYGYTFGSGTRLTVV.

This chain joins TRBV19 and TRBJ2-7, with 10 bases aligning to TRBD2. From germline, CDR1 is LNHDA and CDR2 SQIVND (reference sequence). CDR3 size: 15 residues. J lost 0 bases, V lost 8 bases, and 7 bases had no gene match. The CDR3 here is CASQRGGFSSYEQYF. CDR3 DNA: TGTGCCAGTCAGCGGGGGGGATTTAGCTCCTACGAGCAGTACTTC. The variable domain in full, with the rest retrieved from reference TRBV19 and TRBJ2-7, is DGGITQSPKYLFRKEGQNVTLSCEQNLNHDAMYWYRQDPGQGLRLIYYSQIVNDFQKGDIAEGYSVSREKKESFPLTVTSAQKNPTAFYLCASQRGGFSSYEQYFGPGTRLTVT.

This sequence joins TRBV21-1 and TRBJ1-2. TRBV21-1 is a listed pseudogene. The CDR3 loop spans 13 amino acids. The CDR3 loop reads CASSRCGGYGYTF. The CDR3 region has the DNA TGTGCCAGCAGCAGGTGCGGCGGCTATGGCTACACCTTC.

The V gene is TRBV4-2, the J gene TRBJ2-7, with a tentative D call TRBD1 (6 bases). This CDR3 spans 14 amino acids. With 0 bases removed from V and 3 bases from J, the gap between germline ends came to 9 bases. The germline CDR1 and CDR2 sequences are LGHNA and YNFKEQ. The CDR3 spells CASSQDLQGYEQYF. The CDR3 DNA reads TGTGCCAGCAGCCAAGATTTACAGGGCTACGAGCAGTACTTC.

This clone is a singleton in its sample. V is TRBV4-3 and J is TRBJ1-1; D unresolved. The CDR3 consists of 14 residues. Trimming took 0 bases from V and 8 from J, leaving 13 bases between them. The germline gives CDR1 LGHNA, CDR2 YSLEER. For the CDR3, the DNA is TGCGCCAGCAGCCAAGAGAAGGAGTACGGGGAAGCTTTCTTT. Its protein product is CASSQEKEYGEAFF.

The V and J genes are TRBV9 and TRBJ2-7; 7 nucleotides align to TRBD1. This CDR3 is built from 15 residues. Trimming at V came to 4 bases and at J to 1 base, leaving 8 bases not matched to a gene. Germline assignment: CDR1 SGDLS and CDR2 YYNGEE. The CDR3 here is CASSLRPGQSYEQYF. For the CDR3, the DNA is TGTGCCAGCAGCTTACGACCGGGACAGTCCTACGAGCAGTACTTC.

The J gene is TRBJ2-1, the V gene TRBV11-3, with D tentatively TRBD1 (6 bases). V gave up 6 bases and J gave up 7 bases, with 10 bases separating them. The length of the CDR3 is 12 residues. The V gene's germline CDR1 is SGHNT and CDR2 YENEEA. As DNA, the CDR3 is TGTGCCAGCAGTACTAGGGGGAATGAGCAGTTCTTC. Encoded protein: CASSTRGNEQFF.

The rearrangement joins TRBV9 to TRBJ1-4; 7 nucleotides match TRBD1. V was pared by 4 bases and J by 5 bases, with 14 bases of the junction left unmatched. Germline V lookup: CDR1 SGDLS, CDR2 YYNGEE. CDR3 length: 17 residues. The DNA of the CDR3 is TGTGCCAGCAGCCCAACCCACACGTTGGACAGGAATGAAAAACTGTTTTTT. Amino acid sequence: CASSPTHTLDRNEKLFF.

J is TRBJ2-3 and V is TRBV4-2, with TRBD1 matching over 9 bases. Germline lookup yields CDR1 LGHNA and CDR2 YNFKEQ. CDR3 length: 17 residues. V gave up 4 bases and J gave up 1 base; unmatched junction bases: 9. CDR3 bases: TGTGCCAGCAGCCGAAGGTCGGGACAGGGAGGCACAGATACGCAGTATTTT. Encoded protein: CASSRRSGQGGTDTQYF.

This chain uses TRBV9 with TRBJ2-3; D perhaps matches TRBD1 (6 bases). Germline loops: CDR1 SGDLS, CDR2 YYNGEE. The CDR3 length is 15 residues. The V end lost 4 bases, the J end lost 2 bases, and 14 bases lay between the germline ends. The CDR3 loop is CASSQGHFSTDTQYF. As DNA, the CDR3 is TGTGCCAGCAGCCAGGGACATTTTTCCACAGATACGCAGTATTTT.

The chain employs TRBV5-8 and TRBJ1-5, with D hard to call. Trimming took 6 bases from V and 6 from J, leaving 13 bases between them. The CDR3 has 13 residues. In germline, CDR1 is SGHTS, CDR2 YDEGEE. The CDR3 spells CASTRVLGQPQHF. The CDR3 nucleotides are TGTGCCAGCACCCGGGTCCTGGGTCAGCCCCAGCATTTT. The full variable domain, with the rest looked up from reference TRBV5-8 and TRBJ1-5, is EAGVTQSPTHLIKTRGQQATLRCSPISGHTSVYWYQQALGLGLQFLLWYDEGEERNRGNFPPRFSGRQFPNYSSELNVNALELEDSALYLCASTRVLGQPQHFGDGTRLSIL.

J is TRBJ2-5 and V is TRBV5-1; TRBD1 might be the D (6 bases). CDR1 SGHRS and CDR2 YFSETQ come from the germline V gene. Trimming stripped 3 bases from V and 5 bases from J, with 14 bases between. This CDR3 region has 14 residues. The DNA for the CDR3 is TGCGCCAGCAGCTCGGCGACAGGTACGGAGACCCAGTACTTC. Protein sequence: CASSSATGTETQYF.